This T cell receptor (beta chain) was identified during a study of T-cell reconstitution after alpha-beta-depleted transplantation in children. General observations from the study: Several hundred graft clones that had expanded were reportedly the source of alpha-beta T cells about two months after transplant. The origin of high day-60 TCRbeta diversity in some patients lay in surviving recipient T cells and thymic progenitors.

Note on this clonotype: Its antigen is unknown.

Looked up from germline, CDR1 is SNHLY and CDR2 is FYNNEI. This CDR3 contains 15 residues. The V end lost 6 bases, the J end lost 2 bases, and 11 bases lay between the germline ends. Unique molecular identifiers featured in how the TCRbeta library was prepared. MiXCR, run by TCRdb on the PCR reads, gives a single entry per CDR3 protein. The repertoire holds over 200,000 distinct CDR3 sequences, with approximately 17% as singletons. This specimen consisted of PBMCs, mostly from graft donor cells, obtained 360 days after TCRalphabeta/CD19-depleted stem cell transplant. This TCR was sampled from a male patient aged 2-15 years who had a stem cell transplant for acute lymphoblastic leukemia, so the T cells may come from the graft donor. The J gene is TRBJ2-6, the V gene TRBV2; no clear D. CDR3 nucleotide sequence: TGTGCCAGCAGCATAATACCGGCTGGGGCCAACGTCCTGACTTTC. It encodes CASSIIPAGANVLTF. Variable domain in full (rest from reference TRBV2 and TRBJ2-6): EPEVTQTPSHQVTQMGQEVILRCVPISNHLYFYWYRQILGQKVEFLVSFYNNEISEKSEIFDDQFSVERPDGSNFTLKIRSTKLEDSAMYFCASSIIPAGANVLTFGAGSRLTVL.